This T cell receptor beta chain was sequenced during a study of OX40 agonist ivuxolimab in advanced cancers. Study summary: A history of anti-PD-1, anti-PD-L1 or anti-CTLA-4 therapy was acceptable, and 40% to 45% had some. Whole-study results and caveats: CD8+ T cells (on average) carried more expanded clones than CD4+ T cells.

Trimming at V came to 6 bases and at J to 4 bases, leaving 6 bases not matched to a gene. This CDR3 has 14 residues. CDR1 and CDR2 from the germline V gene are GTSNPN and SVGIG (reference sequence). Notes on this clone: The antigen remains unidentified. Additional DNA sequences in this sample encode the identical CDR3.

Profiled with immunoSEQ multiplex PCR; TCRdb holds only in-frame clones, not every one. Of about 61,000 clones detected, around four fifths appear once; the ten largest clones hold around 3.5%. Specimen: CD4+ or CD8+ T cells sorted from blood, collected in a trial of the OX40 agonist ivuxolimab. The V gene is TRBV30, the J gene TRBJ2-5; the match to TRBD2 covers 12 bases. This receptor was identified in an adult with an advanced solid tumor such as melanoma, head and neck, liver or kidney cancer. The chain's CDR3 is CACLLAGGRETQYF. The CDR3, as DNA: TGTGCCTGTTTACTAGCGGGGGGACGAGAGACCCAGTACTTC.